This record concerns one T cell receptor (beta chain) sequence. This sample stems from a study of blood T cell repertoires in COVID-19. About the study: Acute-phase and convalescent COVID-19 samples originated in the United States, Italy and Spain.

V shed 5 bases and J shed 1 base, with 14 bases lying between them. Germline CDR1 reads SGHVS; CDR2 reads FQNEAQ. The CDR3 is 15 amino acids. Repertoires were generated with immunoSEQ multiplex PCR, while TCRdb's copy carries only in-frame clones and drops some. The sample yields 65,000 to 100,000 clones, about nine tenths seen once. The sequenced material came from peripheral blood. The chain uses TRBV7-8 and TRBJ1-1; D is possibly TRBD1 (5 bases). This TCR was recovered from a man in his fifties or sixties with acute or convalescent COVID-19. The CDR3: CASSRTSTGNTEAFF. In DNA form, the CDR3 reads TGTGCCAGCAGCCGAACCTCAACAGGGAACACTGAAGCTTTCTTT.